This T cell receptor beta chain was obtained from a study of OX40 agonist ivuxolimab in advanced cancers. Produced via immunoSEQ multiplex PCR; TCRdb's table is partial and in-frame only. The data hold tens of thousands of clones, with 88% observed a single time. V lost 2 bases and J 3 bases, leaving 9 bases between the germline ends. CDR1 MNHEY and CDR2 SVGAGI come from the germline V gene. The CDR3 is 14 amino acids. This clonotype originated in an adult with an advanced solid tumor such as melanoma, head and neck, liver or kidney cancer. The specimen was CD4+ or CD8+ T cells sorted from blood, collected in a trial of the OX40 agonist ivuxolimab. The chain carries TRBV6-5 and TRBJ2-3; no clear D gene. This chain's CDR3 is CASSYGAGTDTQYF. DNA for the CDR3: TGTGCCAGCAGTTACGGCGCAGGTACAGATACGCAGTATTTT.